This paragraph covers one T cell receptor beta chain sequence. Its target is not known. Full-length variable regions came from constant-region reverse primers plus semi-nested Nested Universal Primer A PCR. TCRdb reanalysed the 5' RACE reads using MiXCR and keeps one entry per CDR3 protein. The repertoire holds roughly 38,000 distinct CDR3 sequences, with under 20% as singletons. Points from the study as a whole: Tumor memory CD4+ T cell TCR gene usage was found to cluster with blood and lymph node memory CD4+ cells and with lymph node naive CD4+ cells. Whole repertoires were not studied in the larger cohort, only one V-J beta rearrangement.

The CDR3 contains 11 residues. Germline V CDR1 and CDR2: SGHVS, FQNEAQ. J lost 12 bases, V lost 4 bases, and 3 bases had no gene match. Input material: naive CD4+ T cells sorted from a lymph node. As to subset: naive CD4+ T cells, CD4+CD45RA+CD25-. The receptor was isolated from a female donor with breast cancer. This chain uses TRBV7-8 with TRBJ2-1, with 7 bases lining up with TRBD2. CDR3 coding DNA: TGTGCCAGCAGCTGGGGGGGTGGGCAGTTCTTC. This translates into CASSWGGGQFF. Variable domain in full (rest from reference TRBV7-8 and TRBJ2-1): GAGVSQSPRYKVAKRGQDVALRCDPISGHVSLFWYQQALGQGPEFLTYFQNEAQLDKSGLPSDRFFAERPEGSVSTLKIQRTQQEDSAVYLCASSWGGGQFFGPGTRLTVL.